This T cell receptor beta chain is drawn from a study of monozygotic twins with inflammatory bowel disease. On this clonotype: Antigen: not known.

Study observations and caveats: Concordance status among twins (concordant versus discordant) showed no link to repertoire similarity, possibly from limited power.

Per germline, CDR1 LGHDT and CDR2 YNNKEL (reference sequence). This CDR3 spans 16 amino acids. With the 5' RACE reads reprocessed, TCRdb shows one record per CDR3 protein and no DNA. The ten top clones account for about 7.4%, within a sample of some 160,000 distinct CDR3 sequences. Sequencing used blood. The chain uses TRBV3-1 and TRBJ2-1; TCRdb selects TRBD1, and the lack of DNA leaves this call unchecked. This TCR came from a human donor with ulcerative colitis or Crohn's disease, or a healthy co-twin of an affected twin (not recorded which). This CDR3 reads CASSQSRGLSYNEQFF.